This T cell receptor beta chain comes out of a study of Ad26.COV2.S vaccination and SARS-CoV-2 variants. Study in general: This donor came from the COV1001 trial of Ad26.COV2.S. Intramuscular Ad26.COV2.S at 5x10^10 or 1x10^11 viral particles.

The junction had 8 bases not matched to a gene; V was cut back by 4 bases and J by 2 bases. The CDR3 length is 16 residues. Germline CDR1 reads SGHRS; CDR2 reads YFSETQ. Regarding treatment: about 20 received Ad26.COV2.S at low or high dose, single or two shots; about five received placebo; per-sample allocation not given. Day 63 following the first vaccine or placebo injection was when the samples were taken. Whole-study findings and limits: Recipients given vaccine exceeded placebo recipients in spike-specific TCR breadth. Analyses that measured TCR breadth and depth may have underestimated total T cell responses.

Concerning this clone itself: Its antigen is undetermined.

Profiled with immunoSEQ multiplex PCR; TCRdb holds only in-frame clones, not every one. Seen here are some 300,000 clones, more than 70% observed once, and the top ten hold under 2%. Sequences were derived from peripheral blood, sampled in a trial of Ad26.COV2.S vaccine versus placebo. This receptor was obtained from a person between 18 and 59 years old who received the Ad26.COV2.S COVID-19 vaccine or a placebo. This rearrangement joins TRBV5-1 to TRBJ1-1, with 10 bases identical to TRBD1. The CDR3 nucleotides are TGCGCCAGCAGCCTGGACCGGGACAGGGGTAACACTGAAGCTTTCTTT. Protein product: CASSLDRDRGNTEAFF. Full variable domain (remainder filled in from reference TRBV5-1 and TRBJ1-1): KAGVTQTPRYLIKTRGQQVTLSCSPISGHRSVSWYQQTPGQGLQFLFEYFSETQRNKGNFPGRFSGRQFSNSRSEMNVSTLELGDSALYLCASSLDRDRGNTEAFFGQGTRLTVV.